This T cell receptor beta chain was sequenced for a study of blood T cell repertoires in COVID-19. The CDR3 runs 16 residues. Method: immunoSEQ multiplex PCR; TCRdb's copy keeps in-frame clones and lacks some. The sample carries 250,000 or so clones, just under 90% recorded once. The clonotype comes from a woman in her twenties or thirties with acute COVID-19. The V and J genes are TRBV21-1 and TRBJ2-2; TRBD1, the table's D call, was not compared with the DNA. TRBV21-1 is tagged as a pseudogene. Sample: PBMCs or T cells enriched from blood (not recorded which). The CDR3 sequence is CASSKEARENTGELFF. The CDR3 DNA is TGTGCCAGCAGCAAAGAGGCCAGGGAGAACACCGGGGAGCTGTTTTTT.